This T cell receptor beta chain emerged from a study of identical twins. Trimming shortened V by 4 bases and J by 9 bases, and 13 bases separated the two germline ends. Germline assignment: CDR1 ENHRY and CDR2 SYGVKD. CDR3 size: 14 residues. From the 5' RACE reads, TCRdb called clonotypes with MiXCR, one entry per CDR3 protein. Of some 500,000 distinct CDR3 sequences in the sample, 14% were seen once. These data were also filed under a second study, of yellow fever vaccine responses in identical twins.

The specimen sequenced was CD4+ T cells sorted from blood. This clonotype was obtained from a young woman in good health. The chain combines TRBV10-3 with TRBJ1-6, with D hard to call. CDR3 region: CAISVGGSGSPLHF. DNA for the CDR3: TGTGCCATCAGTGTGGGAGGTAGCGGTTCACCCCTCCACTTT.